This is a list of T cell receptor beta chains from one sample in a study of Ad26.COV2.S vaccination and SARS-CoV-2 variants. Sequencing was performed with immunoSEQ multiplex PCR; in TCRdb, only in-frame clones are kept and a portion is missing. The sample has some 450,000 clones, about nine tenths seen once. The sample was peripheral blood, taken in a trial of Ad26.COV2.S vaccine versus placebo. These TCRs come from a person aged 18-65 years who received the Ad26.COV2.S COVID-19 vaccine or a placebo. Both conserved end residues are part of each CDR3. D genes are given only for firm matches. A clone size is listed for some rows: how often the clone was seen (once, few, many), or a class if it is expanded.

d_gene: TRBD1; abundance: -; j_gene: TRBJ2-7; v_gene: TRBV6-6; CDR3aa: CASTSPGTGDYEQYF; CDR3nt: TGTGCCAGCACCTCCCCCGGGACAGGGGACTACGAGCAGTACTTC
d_gene: TRBD2; abundance: once; j_gene: TRBJ2-3; v_gene: TRBV3-1/TRBV3-2; CDR3aa: CASSPVAGKGPDTQYF; CDR3nt: TGTGCCAGCAGCCCCGTAGCGGGAAAGGGCCCAGATACGCAGTATTTT
d_gene: TRBD1; abundance: -; j_gene: TRBJ1-2; v_gene: TRBV15; CDR3aa: CATSRDHRQGRGGYGYTF; CDR3nt: TGTGCCACCAGCAGGGACCACCGACAGGGGCGTGGGGGCTATGGCTACACCTTC
d_gene: -; abundance: -; j_gene: TRBJ1-1; v_gene: TRBV4-1; CDR3aa: CASSLAEAGNTEAFF; CDR3nt: TGCGCCAGCAGCCTCGCCGAGGCAGGGAACACTGAAGCTTTCTTT
d_gene: TRBD1; abundance: -; j_gene: TRBJ1-5; v_gene: TRBV2; CDR3aa: CASDRVGQPQHF; CDR3nt: TGTGCCAGCGACAGGGTTGGTCAGCCCCAGCATTTT
d_gene: -; abundance: -; j_gene: TRBJ2-7; v_gene: TRBV19; CDR3aa: CASSVNGISYEQYF; CDR3nt: TGTGCCAGTAGTGTAAACGGGATCTCCTACGAGCAGTACTTC
d_gene: TRBD1; abundance: -; j_gene: TRBJ1-6; v_gene: TRBV5-5; CDR3aa: CASSLGDRGNPSYNSPLHF; CDR3nt: TGTGCCAGCAGCTTGGGGGACAGGGGGAACCCCTCCTATAATTCACCCCTCCACTTT
d_gene: TRBD1; abundance: -; j_gene: TRBJ1-6; v_gene: TRBV30; CDR3aa: CACGARGYSPLHF; CDR3nt: TGTGCCTGTGGGGCCAGGGGGTATTCACCCCTCCACTTT
d_gene: TRBD1; abundance: once; j_gene: TRBJ2-7; v_gene: TRBV28; CDR3aa: CASSSFRDRVTYEQYF; CDR3nt: TGTGCCAGCAGTTCTTTCCGGGACAGGGTAACCTACGAGCAGTACTTC
d_gene: -; abundance: once; j_gene: TRBJ2-5; v_gene: TRBV5-4; CDR3aa: CASSLTQETQYF; CDR3nt: TGTGCCAGCAGCTTGACGCAAGAGACCCAGTACTTC
d_gene: -; abundance: -; j_gene: TRBJ1-1; v_gene: TRBV9; CDR3aa: CASSLGGRNTEAFF; CDR3nt: TGTGCCAGCAGTTTGGGGGGCAGAAACACTGAAGCTTTCTTT
d_gene: TRBD1; abundance: -; j_gene: TRBJ2-6; v_gene: TRBV6-1; CDR3aa: CASSARGRRSSGANVLTF; CDR3nt: TGTGCCAGCAGTGCGAGGGGGCGCCGCAGCTCTGGGGCCAACGTCCTGACTTTC
d_gene: -; abundance: -; j_gene: TRBJ2-5; v_gene: TRBV5-4; CDR3aa: CASALTGRGDQETQYF; CDR3nt: TGTGCCAGCGCCCTAACGGGTAGAGGGGACCAAGAGACCCAGTACTTC
d_gene: -; abundance: once; j_gene: TRBJ1-2; v_gene: TRBV7-9; CDR3aa: CASSLRQSGYTF; CDR3nt: TGTGCCAGCAGCTTACGACAAAGTGGCTACACCTTC
d_gene: -; abundance: -; j_gene: TRBJ2-2; v_gene: TRBV28; CDR3aa: CASSPWDPEGELFF; CDR3nt: TGTGCCAGCAGTCCGTGGGACCCGGAGGGGGAGCTGTTTTTT
d_gene: -; abundance: -; j_gene: TRBJ2-5; v_gene: TRBV14; CDR3aa: CASSQGDARRMYQETQYF; CDR3nt: TGTGCCAGCAGCCAAGGAGATGCCCGTCGGATGTACCAAGAGACCCAGTACTTC
d_gene: TRBD2; abundance: -; j_gene: TRBJ2-4; v_gene: TRBV5-6; CDR3aa: CASSLQTSGRPKNIQYF; CDR3nt: TGTGCCAGCAGCCTCCAGACTAGCGGGAGGCCTAAAAACATTCAGTACTTC
d_gene: TRBD2; abundance: -; j_gene: TRBJ2-7; v_gene: TRBV6-5; CDR3aa: CASSYDAGAYEQYF; CDR3nt: TGTGCCAGCAGTTACGATGCGGGAGCCTACGAGCAGTACTTC
d_gene: TRBD1; abundance: once; j_gene: TRBJ1-5; v_gene: TRBV28; CDR3aa: CASRSDRGQPQHF; CDR3nt: TGTGCCAGCAGGTCGGACAGGGGCCAGCCCCAGCATTTT
d_gene: TRBD1; abundance: -; j_gene: TRBJ2-7; v_gene: TRBV18; CDR3aa: CASSPGQGLSYEQYF; CDR3nt: TGTGCCAGCTCACCGGGACAGGGACTATCCTACGAGCAGTACTTC
d_gene: -; abundance: once; j_gene: TRBJ1-5; v_gene: TRBV4-1; CDR3aa: CASSLGESNQPQHF; CDR3nt: TGCGCCAGCAGCCTGGGCGAGAGCAATCAGCCCCAGCATTTT
d_gene: -; abundance: once; j_gene: TRBJ1-1; v_gene: TRBV15; CDR3aa: CATSRDRGTEAFF; CDR3nt: TGTGCCACCAGCCGGGACCGGGGGACTGAAGCTTTCTTT